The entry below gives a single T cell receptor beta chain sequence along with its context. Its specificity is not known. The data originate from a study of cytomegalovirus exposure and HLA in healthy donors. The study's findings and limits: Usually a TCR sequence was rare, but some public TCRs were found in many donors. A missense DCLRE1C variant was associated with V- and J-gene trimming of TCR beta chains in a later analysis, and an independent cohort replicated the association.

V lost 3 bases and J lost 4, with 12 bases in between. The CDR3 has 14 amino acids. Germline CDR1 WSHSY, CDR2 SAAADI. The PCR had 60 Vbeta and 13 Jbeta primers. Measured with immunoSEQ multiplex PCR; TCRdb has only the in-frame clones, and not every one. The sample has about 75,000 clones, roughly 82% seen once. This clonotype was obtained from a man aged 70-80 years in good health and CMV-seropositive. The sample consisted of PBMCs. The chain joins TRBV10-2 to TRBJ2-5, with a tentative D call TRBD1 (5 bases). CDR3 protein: CASSDPAGPETQYF. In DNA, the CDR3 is TGCGCCAGCAGTGACCCGGCAGGGCCAGAGACCCAGTACTTC.